This TCR beta chain came from a study of T cells in Graves' hyperthyroidism and ophthalmopathy. There were TCR beta CDR3 regions amplified from RNA transcripts. TCR CDR3 regions were first amplified by RT-PCR with HTBI primers. TCRdb re-analysed the multiplex PCR reads in MiXCR, keeping a single row per CDR3 protein. The sample contains around 300,000 distinct CDR3 sequences, roughly an eighth of which appear only once. J was trimmed by 6 bases and V by 6 bases; bases with no gene match: 4. The CDR3 has 14 amino acids. In germline, CDR1 is SGHNT, CDR2 YENEEA. This clonotype was counted between two and nine times.

Sequencing input: blood. V and J are TRBV11-3 and TRBJ2-1; 11 bases map to TRBD1. The sequence was collected from a woman aged 35 to 49 with Graves' ophthalmopathy. The CDR3: CASRPGQGVNEQFF. CDR3 DNA sequence: TGTGCCAGCAGACCGGGACAGGGGGTCAATGAGCAGTTCTTC.